This T cell receptor beta chain comes out of a study of blood T cell repertoires in COVID-19 (dated by TCRdb to about 2020). Turning to the overall study: The collaborator samples originated in the United States, Italy and Spain and spanned the acute and convalescent phases of COVID-19. A freely available public database, intended as a resource for researchers studying the immune response to SARS-CoV-2, is where the repertoires were released. Subjects who had been exposed to COVID-19, were actively infected with it, or had recovered from it provided the deeply sampled blood TCRbeta repertoires that made up the dataset. The sample metadata nearly always contained a de-identified subject ID, COVID-19 status, age in years and sex. Samples were obtained from the ongoing ImmuneRACE study (first 160 participants) and from over 1,000 subjects provided by 6 global collaborators. The prospective study material was composed of cDNA or gDNA derived from T cells, B-cell-depleted T cells, or PBMCs. Where HLA class I and class II types were available, the types were taken from metadata supplied by the sample provider, not from assay-based typing. General conclusions and limits of the study: Clinical and demographic metadata were provided uncurated, with the amount varying by source and participant.

The immunoSEQ Assay, a bias-controlled multiplex PCR, was used to amplify TCRbeta CDR3 regions from genomic DNA. As for the authors' bioinformatics: Nucleated cell counts per sample were estimated from amplification of reference gene primers within the assay. Sequence reads were collapsed and filtered to measure the absolute abundance of every unique TCRbeta CDR3 rearrangement. For each sample, productive Simpson clonality was calculated as the square root of Simpson's diversity index over productive rearrangements. Drawn from immuneACCESS, this table holds only the in-frame rearrangements with V and J called that TCRdb kept. Clones are partly lost; checked studies trace under half to an unresolved V gene and leave the rest unexplained. V, J and clone size reflect that table, while D and trimming were determined from the DNA. In this sample the table shows around 250,000 clones, 65% to 85% of which occur a single time. The biggest ten clones account for around 6% of the sample.

In the case of this clone: Its antigen specificity is not known. Base qualities are not at hand, and no much larger clone is one base apart.

Collaborating institutions collected whole blood in K2EDTA tubes following their own protocols. For TCRbeta analysis, collaborator samples were shipped as frozen whole blood, as isolated PBMCs, or as DNA extracted from either sample type. The CDR3 covers 15 residues, taking in both the cysteine and the phenylalanine. The retained sequence is limited to the CDR3, 45 bases, with the frame set at the first base. Clipping removes 3 bases from V and 4 bases from J, with 7 as the unmatched junction base count. CDR1 is given as DFQATT and CDR2 as SNEGSKA, both from the germline V gene (reference sequence).

Sequences were obtained from peripheral blood. The chain uses TRBV20-1 and TRBJ2-5, and 11 junction bases match TRBD2. The clonotype originates from a man older than 75 with acute or convalescent COVID-19. The bases read TGCAGTGCTAGTCCTAGCGGGGGGCCTAGAGAGACCCAGTACTTC. Its translation reads: CSASPSGGPRETQYF.